These T cell receptor beta chains were read from a single sample in a study of regulatory T cells in long-lasting Graves disease. Using its own MiXCR run on the multiplex PCR reads, TCRdb lists one record per CDR3 protein. Among hundreds of thousands of distinct CDR3 sequences listed, about 16% were seen once. The same data also contributed to another study, on T cells in Graves' hyperthyroidism and ophthalmopathy.

Sequenced here: peripheral blood mononuclear cells (PBMCs), sampled at new diagnosis, from a patient treated with antithyroid drugs. These receptors were collected from a woman in her thirties with Graves disease. CDR3s include the opening cysteine and the closing phenylalanine or tryptophan. The D gene is left open where the match is weak. Clone size is not always given. Where it is, it says once, few, many or a class for expanded clones.

J gene | clone size | CDR3 length | D gene | V gene | CDR3 protein
TRBJ1-2 | NA | 12 | NA | TRBV5-6 | CASSDLNYGYTF
TRBJ2-7 | NA | 15 | TRBD2 | TRBV4-2 | CASSVGLAETYEQYF
TRBJ1-4 | many | 16 | TRBD1 | TRBV15 | CATQPDRGVPNEKLFF
TRBJ2-5 | many | 12 | NA | TRBV7-9 | CASSRQEETQYF
TRBJ2-3 | many | 14 | TRBD2 | TRBV6-2/TRBV6-3 | CASSGAGRTDTQYF
TRBJ2-7 | NA | 16 | NA | TRBV6-2/TRBV6-3 | CASSAPIRDPSSEQYF
TRBJ1-3 | NA | 17 | NA | TRBV7-2 | CASSLALRLSVIDTIYF
TRBJ2-7 | few | 16 | NA | TRBV10-3 | CAISESLGANTYEQYF
TRBJ2-1 | many | 17 | TRBD2 | TRBV2 | CASSLQLAGVVGNEQFF
TRBJ2-7 | few | 15 | TRBD2 | TRBV7-2 | CASRPGLAGVYEQYF
TRBJ1-1 | many | 15 | TRBD1 | TRBV7-8 | CASSEKQGLDTEAFF
TRBJ1-6 | few | 15 | NA | TRBV5-5 | CASSLVVGVPAPLHF
TRBJ1-2 | few | 14 | TRBD1 | TRBV29-1 | CSVDPGQVTGGYTF
TRBJ2-7 | many | 12 | NA | TRBV2 | CASRGGPYEQYF
TRBJ1-1 | few | 14 | TRBD1 | TRBV6-2/TRBV6-3 | CASTGTGGGTEAFF
TRBJ2-7 | NA | 13 | NA | TRBV4-1 | CASSQGGIDEQYF
TRBJ1-4 | few | 14 | TRBD1 | TRBV30 | CAWSVGQGKEKLFF
TRBJ2-6 | few | 20 | TRBD2 | TRBV5-1 | CASSSRGGRAWDTGANVLTF
TRBJ2-5 | NA | 16 | TRBD1 | TRBV20-1 | CSARDLNRGWQETQYF
TRBJ1-5 | many | 16 | NA | TRBV6-1 | CASRLGPTSGNQPQHF
TRBJ2-2 | few | 16 | NA | TRBV20-1 | CSARPAGLSWTGELFF
TRBJ2-5 | many | 15 | NA | TRBV7-2 | CASSLEPGKGETQYF
TRBJ1-6 | few | 16 | NA | TRBV28 | CASSLPLPSYNSPLHF
TRBJ1-1 | many | 16 | TRBD1 | TRBV20-1 | CSARDYRDREVTEAFF
TRBJ2-1 | few | 14 | NA | TRBV7-9 | CASSPGVSYNEQFF
TRBJ2-3 | NA | 14 | TRBD2 | TRBV20-1 | CSARGPLARNTQYF
TRBJ2-1 | many | 15 | TRBD2 | TRBV11-1 | CASSIPSGRATEQFF
TRBJ1-1 | many | 15 | NA | TRBV2 | CASRRGGTPNTEAFF
TRBJ2-7 | many | 11 | NA | TRBV5-1 | CASTGVREQYF
TRBJ2-1 | NA | 17 | NA | TRBV7-3 | CASSLGGWGYRRDEQFF
TRBJ2-3 | NA | 15 | NA | TRBV6-1 | CASRPPTLQTDTQYF
TRBJ2-1 | many | 12 | NA | TRBV2 | CASSLGTGEQFF
TRBJ1-1 | NA | 15 | TRBD1 | TRBV19 | CASTERTGVKTEAFF
TRBJ2-1 | few | 16 | TRBD2 | TRBV5-1 | CASSIWYTSGRDEQFF
TRBJ1-1 | many | 13 | NA | TRBV30 | CAWSGAGRTEAFF
TRBJ2-2 | many | 12 | TRBD1 | TRBV29-1 | CSVNRGTGELFF
TRBJ1-3 | few | 13 | NA | TRBV30 | CAWSTPPANTIYF
TRBJ2-7 | NA | 18 | TRBD2 | TRBV27 | CASSSSGTSGRAWYEQYF
TRBJ1-2 | many | 15 | NA | TRBV5-1 | CASSPGDIVNYGYTF
TRBJ2-3 | many | 13 | NA | TRBV18 | CASSPPSTDTQYF
TRBJ1-2 | NA | 13 | NA | TRBV28 | CASSFMVGKNYTF
TRBJ2-3 | many | 13 | NA | TRBV9 | CASSVAWEDTQYF